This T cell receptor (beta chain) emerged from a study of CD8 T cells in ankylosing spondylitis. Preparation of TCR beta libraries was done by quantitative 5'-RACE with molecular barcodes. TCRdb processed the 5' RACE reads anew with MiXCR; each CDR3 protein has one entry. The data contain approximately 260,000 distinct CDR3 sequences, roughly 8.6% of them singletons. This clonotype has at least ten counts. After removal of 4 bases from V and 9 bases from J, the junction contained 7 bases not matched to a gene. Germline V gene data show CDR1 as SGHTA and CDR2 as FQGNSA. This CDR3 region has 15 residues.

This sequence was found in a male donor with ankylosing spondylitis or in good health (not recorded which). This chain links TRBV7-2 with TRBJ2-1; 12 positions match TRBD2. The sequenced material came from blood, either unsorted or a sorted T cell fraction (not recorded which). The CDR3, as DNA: TGTGCCAGCAGCTCGACTAGCGGGAGTAAGGCTGAGCAGTTCTTC. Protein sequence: CASSSTSGSKAEQFF.